This is a list of T cell receptor beta chains from one sample in a study of blood T cells in healthy people across ages. TCRdb itself ran the 5' RACE reads through MiXCR, one entry per CDR3 protein. The table lists about 500,000 distinct CDR3 sequences, less than 25% of them singletons. A further study also used this sample, focusing on T cells of mothers and their children.

The sample consisted of blood. These receptors originate from a boy aged 5-17 years in good health. The CDR3 runs from the conserved cysteine through the conserved F or W.

V gene,CDR3 protein
TRBV5-1,CASRLAGLTDTQYF
TRBV29-1,CSVEGSSGGPQETQYF
TRBV29-1,CSVFGRLAGDSSYNEQFF
TRBV19,CASSIGGSADTQYF
TRBV9,CASSVGQGAEKLFF
TRBV20-1,CSATDRAYEQYF
TRBV7-3,CASSTLAGGNNERFF
TRBV6-2/TRBV6-3,CASSYSLAFWRGRDTEAFF
TRBV2,CASSEGPRANPSEQYF
TRBV7-8,CASSLEVYQETQYF
TRBV3-1,CASSQGRGRDLAEEKLFF
TRBV7-9,CASSLGDTQLATEAFF
TRBV7-2,CASSLASEWSPQQYF
TRBV2,CASSETGGEGYTF
TRBV5-4,CASSFGALSSGANVLTF
TRBV12-3/TRBV12-4,CASSFGSGANYGYTF
TRBV28,CASSRLDRATETQYF
TRBV7-2,CASMPRAGGGNEQFF
TRBV5-5,CASSNTTGPSSYEQYF
TRBV6-1,CASRNYGGQGRTQYF
TRBV7-2,CASSFSGQGITEAFF
TRBV5-1,CASSLVKGMSSYNEQFF
TRBV29-1,CSVGQGGEKLFF
TRBV21-1,CASSRACGFFRRANVLTF
TRBV7-2,CASMPGGSLLGQFF
TRBV27,CASNNSPVGGNEQYF
TRBV5-6,CASSLLAGVRSYNEQFF
TRBV27,CASSNLEDIQYF
TRBV20-1,CSATRLADTLF
TRBV7-6,CASSWNSGSTQETQYF
TRBV7-9,CASSFAGRETQYF
TRBV11-2,CASSPWVSIDYNEQFF
TRBV29-1,CSVDLGLETDTQYF
TRBV7-3,CASSLDLEGYTF
TRBV2,CASSRGSKETQYF
TRBV6-2/TRBV6-3,CASSYGGGSYTGELFF
TRBV7-9,CASSLVTGGKNIQYF